The present entry profiles one TCR beta chain with its context. This sample is part of a study of control samples from healthy donors and cancer patients. Measured with immunoSEQ multiplex PCR; TCRdb has only the in-frame clones, and not every one. Of some 140,000 clones listed, 85% to 95% were seen once; the top ten hold 13% to 15%. The sample consisted of PBMCs. The sequence was collected from a man between 60 and 70 years old with colorectal cancer.

CDR3 nucleotides: TGTGCCAGCAGCACCCAGGGGGCCAACGAGCAGTACTTC. This codes for CASSTQGANEQYF. This sequence joins TRBV5-4 and TRBJ2-7, with 8 positions matching TRBD1. Per germline, CDR1 SGHNT and CDR2 YYREEE (reference sequence). Trimming cost V 4 bases and J 5 bases; bases outside gene matches: 5. There are 13 residues in the CDR3.